The 8 T cell receptor beta chains below come from one sample, sequenced in a study of CD8+CD57+ T cells in acquired aplastic anemia (dated by TCRdb to the late 2010s). Expansion of CD8+CD57+ cells had been shown by flow cytometry in the patients chosen for sequencing. Sequencer: Illumina HiSeq 2000. Genomic DNA was used as template for profiling of TCR beta VDJ combinations and CDR3 sequences. In-frame beta chains were kept once TCRdb had trimmed the public reads at Q25 with fastp and called clones with MiXCR. For every CDR3 protein sequence, its rows merge into one entry that carries the most common genes and DNA. The table for this sample lists 200,000 or so distinct CDR3 sequences; roughly 53% of them were counted only once. The ten top clones hold just under 20% of the sample. The specimen was sorted CD4+, CD8+, or CD8+CD57+ T cells (not recorded which) from PBMCs. The source of these receptors is a human donor with aplastic anemia.

This clonotype was detected a few times. CDR3 residues: CASINKRQETQYF. The CDR3 coding sequence is TGTGCCAGCATTAATAAGAGACAAGAGACCCAGTACTTC. The rearrangement uses TRBV6-1 and TRBJ2-5, with D unclear. Looked up from germline, CDR1 is MNHNS and CDR2 is SASEGT. This CDR3 contains 13 residues. The germline V and J ends were trimmed by 7 bases and 2 bases, with 11 bases remaining between them.

There are many counts of this clonotype. The V gene is TRBV29-1, the J gene TRBJ2-6; no reliable D call. The V end was cut by 3 bases, the J end by 2 bases, with 14 bases between. This CDR3 has 16 amino acids. In germline, CDR1 is SQVTM, CDR2 ANQGSEA. CDR3 amino acids: CSVEGQSETGANVLTF. CDR3 nucleotide sequence: TGCAGCGTTGAGGGCCAGTCTGAGACTGGGGCCAACGTCCTGACTTTC.

Concerning this clonotype itself: A read error is possible here, since a much larger clone lies one base away. The V gene is TRBV5-1, the J gene TRBJ1-6, with D perhaps matching TRBD1 (6 bases). Germline V gene data show CDR1 as SGHRS and CDR2 as YFSETQ. The CDR3 loop spans 16 amino acids. Here the CDR3 DNA reads TGTGCCAGCAGCTTGCTTGGACAGAGTGATAATTCACCCCTCCGCTTT. It specifies CASSLLGQSDNSPLRF. Using reference TRBV5-1 and TRBJ1-6 for the parts outside the CDR3, the full variable domain is KAGVTQTPRYLIKTRGQQVTLSCSPISGHRSVSWYQQTPGQGLQFLFEYFSETQRNKGNFPGRFSGRQFSNSRSEMNVSTLELGDSALYLCASSLLGQSDNSPLRFGNGTRLTVT.

This chain links TRBV24-1 with TRBJ2-2; D not resolved. Germline values: CDR1 KGHDR, CDR2 SFDVKD. The CDR3 consists of 13 residues. Trimming removed 5 bases from V and 7 bases from J, with 10 bases in between. CDR3 sequence: CATSGFGVGELFF. Here the CDR3 DNA reads TGTGCCACCAGTGGCTTTGGCGTCGGGGAGCTGTTTTTT.

The rearrangement joins TRBV20-1 to TRBJ2-2; a weak D match, TRBD2 (5 bases). The CDR3 is made up of 13 amino acids. Germline-derived CDR1 and CDR2 are DFQATT and SNEGSKA (reference sequence). Trimming pared 5 bases from V and 0 bases from J, leaving 7 bases between. The CDR3: CSASGTNTGELFF. As DNA, the CDR3 is TGCAGTGCTTCCGGGACGAACACCGGGGAGCTGTTTTTT.

The gene calls are TRBV19 and TRBJ2-6; 8 nucleotides align to TRBD1. Per the germline V gene, CDR1 is LNHDA and CDR2 is SQIVND (reference sequence). This CDR3 is 16 amino acids long. V gave up 11 bases and J gave up 0 bases; unmatched junction bases: 9. In nucleotides, the CDR3 is TGTGCCGCAGGAGGACAGGGCAACTCTGGGGCCAACGTCCTGACTTTC. This encodes CAAGGQGNSGANVLTF.

The rearrangement links TRBV24-1 to TRBJ2-3; maybe TRBD1 (6 bases). Germline assignment: CDR1 KGHDR and CDR2 SFDVKD. V lost 4 bases to trimming and J lost 0 bases, with 13 bases between them. The CDR3 extends over 16 amino acids. This CDR3 is CATSEYRAHSTDTQYF. The CDR3 DNA reads as TGTGCCACCAGTGAGTACAGGGCTCATAGCACAGATACGCAGTATTTT.

This sequence joins TRBV7-3 and TRBJ1-2; 10 nucleotides match TRBD1. V lost 4 bases, J lost 1 base, and 3 bases stayed unmatched. Germline assignment: CDR1 SGHTA and CDR2 FQGTGA. This CDR3 is built from 15 residues. The CDR3 here is CASSSRDRGNYGYTF. Here the CDR3 DNA reads TGTGCCAGCAGCTCCCGGGACAGGGGTAACTATGGCTACACCTTC. The complete variable domain, with remaining parts taken from reference TRBV7-3 and TRBJ1-2, reads GAGVSQTPSNKVTEKGKYVELRCDPISGHTALYWYRQSLGQGPEFLIYFQGTGAADDSGLPNDRFFAVRPEGSVSTLKIQRTERGDSAVYLCASSSRDRGNYGYTFGSGTRLTVV.